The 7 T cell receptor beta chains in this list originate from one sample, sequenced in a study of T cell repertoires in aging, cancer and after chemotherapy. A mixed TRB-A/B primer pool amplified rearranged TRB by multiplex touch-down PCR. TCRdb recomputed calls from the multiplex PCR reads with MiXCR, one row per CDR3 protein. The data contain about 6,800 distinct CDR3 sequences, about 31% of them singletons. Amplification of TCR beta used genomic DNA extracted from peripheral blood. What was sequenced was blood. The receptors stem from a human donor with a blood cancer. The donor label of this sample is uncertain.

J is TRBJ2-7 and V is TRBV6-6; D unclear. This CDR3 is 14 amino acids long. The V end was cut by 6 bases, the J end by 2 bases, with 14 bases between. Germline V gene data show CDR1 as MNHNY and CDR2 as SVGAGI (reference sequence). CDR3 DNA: TGTGCCAGCAGGGAAGAGAGCAGAGCCTACGAGCAGTACTTC. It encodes CASREESRAYEQYF.

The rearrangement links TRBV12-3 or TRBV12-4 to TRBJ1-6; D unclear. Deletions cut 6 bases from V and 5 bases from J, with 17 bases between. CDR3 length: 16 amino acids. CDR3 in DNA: TGTGCCAGCAGCCTTCGGGCGGGAACAAATAATTCACCCCTCCACTTT. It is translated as CASSLRAGTNNSPLHF.

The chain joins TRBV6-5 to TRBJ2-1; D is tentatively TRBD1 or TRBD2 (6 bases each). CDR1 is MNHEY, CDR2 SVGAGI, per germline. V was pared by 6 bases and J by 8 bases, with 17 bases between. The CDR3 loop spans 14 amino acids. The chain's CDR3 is CASRNRGLGDEQFF. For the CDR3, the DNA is TGTGCCAGCAGAAACCGGGGGCTTGGGGATGAGCAGTTCTTC.

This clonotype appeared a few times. The CDR3 region is CASSLLDSPSTDTQYF. The CDR3 DNA reads TGTGCCAGCAGCTTATTAGACTCCCCTAGCACAGATACGCAGTATTTT. The chain is built from TRBV5-4 and TRBJ2-3; no reliable D call. The V gene lost 2 bases and the J gene lost 0 bases, with 13 bases spanning the gap. The CDR3 sequence is 16 residues long. CDR1 and CDR2 from the germline V gene are SGHNT and YYREEE (reference sequence).

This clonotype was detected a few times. The CDR3 nucleotides are TGTGCCAGCAGCTTTGACAGGGGGATGTCTGCCACAGATACGCAGTATTTT. The encoded protein is CASSFDRGMSATDTQYF. J is TRBJ2-3 and V is TRBV7-9; TRBD1 aligns across 9 bases. V lost 3 bases and J lost 2; bases outside the gene matches: 9. Germline CDR1 and CDR2: SEHNR and FQNEAQ (reference sequence). This CDR3 region has 17 residues.

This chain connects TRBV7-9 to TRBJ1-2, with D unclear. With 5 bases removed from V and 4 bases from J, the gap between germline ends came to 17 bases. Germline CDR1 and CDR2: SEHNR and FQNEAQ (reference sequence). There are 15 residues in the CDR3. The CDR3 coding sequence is TGTGCCAGCAGCCACGGGCGGCCAGGCCGCTATGGCTACACCTTC. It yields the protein CASSHGRPGRYGYTF.

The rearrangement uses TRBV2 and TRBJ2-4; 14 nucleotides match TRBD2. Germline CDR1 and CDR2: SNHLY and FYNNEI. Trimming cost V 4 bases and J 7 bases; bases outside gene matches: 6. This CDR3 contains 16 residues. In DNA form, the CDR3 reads TGTGCCAGCAGTGGGACTAGCGGGGGGCCCCTGAACATTCAGTACTTC. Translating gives CASSGTSGGPLNIQYF. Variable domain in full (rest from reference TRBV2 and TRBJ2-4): EPEVTQTPSHQVTQMGQEVILRCVPISNHLYFYWYRQILGQKVEFLVSFYNNEISEKSEIFDDQFSVERPDGSNFTLKIRSTKLEDSAMYFCASSGTSGGPLNIQYFGAGTRLSVL.